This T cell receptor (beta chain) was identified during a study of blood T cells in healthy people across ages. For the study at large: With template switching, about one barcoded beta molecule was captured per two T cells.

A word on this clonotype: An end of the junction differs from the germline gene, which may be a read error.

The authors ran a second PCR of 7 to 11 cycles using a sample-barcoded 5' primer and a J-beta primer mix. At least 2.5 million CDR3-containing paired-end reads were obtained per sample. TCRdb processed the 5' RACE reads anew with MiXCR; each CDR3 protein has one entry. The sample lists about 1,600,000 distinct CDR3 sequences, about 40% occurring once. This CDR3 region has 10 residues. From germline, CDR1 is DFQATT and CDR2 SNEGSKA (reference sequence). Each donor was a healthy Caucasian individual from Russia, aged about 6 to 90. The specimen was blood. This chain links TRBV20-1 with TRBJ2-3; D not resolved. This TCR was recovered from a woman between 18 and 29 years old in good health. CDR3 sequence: CSAHTDAQYF. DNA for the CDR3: TGCAGTGCCCACACAGATGCGCAGTATTTT.